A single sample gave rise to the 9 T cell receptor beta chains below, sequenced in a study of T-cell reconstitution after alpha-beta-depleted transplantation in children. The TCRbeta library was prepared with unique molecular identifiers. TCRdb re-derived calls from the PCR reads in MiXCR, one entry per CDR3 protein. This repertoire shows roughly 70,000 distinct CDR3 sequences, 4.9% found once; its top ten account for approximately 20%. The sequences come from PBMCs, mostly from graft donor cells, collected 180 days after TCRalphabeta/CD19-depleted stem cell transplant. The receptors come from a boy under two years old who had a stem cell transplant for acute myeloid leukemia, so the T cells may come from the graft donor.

The CDR3: CSVGALGANQYF. The CDR3, as DNA: TGCAGCGTTGGAGCCCTGGGGGCCAACCAGTACTTC. The genes are TRBV29-1 and TRBJ2-7, with D possibly matching TRBD1 (6 bases). V was cut by 4 bases and J by 10 bases, with 17 bases left in between. Germline lookup yields CDR1 SQVTM and CDR2 ANQGSEA. This CDR3 has 12 amino acids.

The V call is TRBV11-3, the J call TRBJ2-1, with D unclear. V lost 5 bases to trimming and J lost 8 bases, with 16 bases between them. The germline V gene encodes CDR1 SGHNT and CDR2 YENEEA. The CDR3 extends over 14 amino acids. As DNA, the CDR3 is TGTGCCAGCAGCAAGGGCAGCCCAACAGATGAGCAGTTCTTC. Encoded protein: CASSKGSPTDEQFF.

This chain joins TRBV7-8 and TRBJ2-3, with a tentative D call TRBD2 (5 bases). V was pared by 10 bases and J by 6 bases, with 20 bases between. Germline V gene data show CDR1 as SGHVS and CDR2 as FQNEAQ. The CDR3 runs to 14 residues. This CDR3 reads CAMGVGVPLDTQYF. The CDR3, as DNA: TGTGCCATGGGAGTCGGGGTGCCGCTTGATACGCAGTATTTT.

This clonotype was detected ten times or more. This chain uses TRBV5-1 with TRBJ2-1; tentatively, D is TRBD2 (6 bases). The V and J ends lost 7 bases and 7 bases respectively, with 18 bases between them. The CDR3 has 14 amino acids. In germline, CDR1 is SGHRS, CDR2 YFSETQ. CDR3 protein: CASGFLSGHNEQFF. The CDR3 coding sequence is TGCGCCAGCGGGTTTCTAAGCGGGCATAATGAGCAGTTCTTC.

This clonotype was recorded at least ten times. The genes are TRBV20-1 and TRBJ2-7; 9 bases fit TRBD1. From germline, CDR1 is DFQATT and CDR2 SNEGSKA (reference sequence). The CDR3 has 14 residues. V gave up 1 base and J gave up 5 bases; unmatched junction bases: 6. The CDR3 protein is CSARATDRGNEQYF. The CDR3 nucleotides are TGCAGTGCTAGAGCAACGGACAGGGGCAACGAGCAGTACTTC.

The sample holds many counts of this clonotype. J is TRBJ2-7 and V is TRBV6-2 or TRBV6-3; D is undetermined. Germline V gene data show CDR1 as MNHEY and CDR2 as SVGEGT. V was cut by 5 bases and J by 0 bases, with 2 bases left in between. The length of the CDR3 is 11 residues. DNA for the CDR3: TGTGCCAGCAGTACCTCCTACGAGCAGTACTTC. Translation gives CASSTSYEQYF.

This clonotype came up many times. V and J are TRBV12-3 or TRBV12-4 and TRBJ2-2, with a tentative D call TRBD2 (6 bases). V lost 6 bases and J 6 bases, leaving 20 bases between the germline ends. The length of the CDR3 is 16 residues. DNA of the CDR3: TGTGCCAGCAGCCTCCCTGGGGGGAACGGTCCCGGGGAGCTGTTTTTT. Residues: CASSLPGGNGPGELFF.

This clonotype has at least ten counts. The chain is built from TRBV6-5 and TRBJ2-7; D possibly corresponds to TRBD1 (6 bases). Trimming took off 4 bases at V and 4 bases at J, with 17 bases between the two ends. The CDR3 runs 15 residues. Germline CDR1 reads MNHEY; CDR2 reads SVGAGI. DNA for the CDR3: TGTGCCAGCAGTTGGGCCACAGGGAAACTGTACGAGCAGTACTTC. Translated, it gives CASSWATGKLYEQYF.

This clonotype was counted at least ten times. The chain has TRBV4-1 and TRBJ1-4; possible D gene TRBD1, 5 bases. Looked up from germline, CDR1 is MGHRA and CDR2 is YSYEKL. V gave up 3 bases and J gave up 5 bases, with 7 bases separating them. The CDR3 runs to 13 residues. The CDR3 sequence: CASSQGPNEKLFF. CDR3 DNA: TGCGCCAGCAGCCAGGGACCGAATGAAAAACTGTTTTTT.